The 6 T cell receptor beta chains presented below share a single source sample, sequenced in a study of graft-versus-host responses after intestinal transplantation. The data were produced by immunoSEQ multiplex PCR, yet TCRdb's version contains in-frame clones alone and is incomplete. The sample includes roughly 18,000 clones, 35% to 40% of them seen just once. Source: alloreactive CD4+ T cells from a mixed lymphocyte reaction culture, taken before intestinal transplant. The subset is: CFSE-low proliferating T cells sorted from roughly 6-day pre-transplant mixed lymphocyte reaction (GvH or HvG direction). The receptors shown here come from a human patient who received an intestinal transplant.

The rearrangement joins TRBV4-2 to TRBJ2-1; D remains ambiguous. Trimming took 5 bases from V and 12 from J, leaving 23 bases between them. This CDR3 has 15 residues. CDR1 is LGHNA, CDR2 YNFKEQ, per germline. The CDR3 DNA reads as TGTGCCAGCAGCTACGACGTTTTCCTACCGAGTGGGCAGTTCTTC. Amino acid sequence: CASSYDVFLPSGQFF.

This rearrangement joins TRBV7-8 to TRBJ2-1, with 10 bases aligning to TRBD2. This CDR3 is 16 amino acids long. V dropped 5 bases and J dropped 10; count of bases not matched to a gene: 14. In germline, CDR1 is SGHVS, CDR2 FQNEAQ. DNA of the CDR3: TGTGCCAGCAGCATCGCTAGCGGGGGTTCTCCCAGGGAGCAGTTCTTC. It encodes CASSIASGGSPREQFF.

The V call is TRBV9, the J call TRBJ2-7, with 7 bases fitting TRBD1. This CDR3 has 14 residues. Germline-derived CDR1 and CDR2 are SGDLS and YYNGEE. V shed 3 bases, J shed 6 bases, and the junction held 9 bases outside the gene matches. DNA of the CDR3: TGTGCCAGCAGCGAGAAATACACAGGGGTCGAGCAGTACTTC. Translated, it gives CASSEKYTGVEQYF.

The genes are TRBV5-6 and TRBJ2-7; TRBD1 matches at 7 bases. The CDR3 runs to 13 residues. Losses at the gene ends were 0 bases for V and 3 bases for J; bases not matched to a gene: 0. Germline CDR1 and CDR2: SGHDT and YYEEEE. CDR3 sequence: CASSLDRGYEQYF. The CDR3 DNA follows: TGTGCCAGCAGCTTGGACAGGGGCTACGAGCAGTACTTC.

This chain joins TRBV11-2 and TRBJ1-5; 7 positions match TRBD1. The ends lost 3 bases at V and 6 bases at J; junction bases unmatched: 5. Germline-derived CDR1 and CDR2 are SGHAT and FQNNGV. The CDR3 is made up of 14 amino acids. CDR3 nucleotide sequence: TGTGCCAGCAGCTTGAAGGGACAGAGTCAGCCCCAGCATTTT. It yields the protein CASSLKGQSQPQHF.

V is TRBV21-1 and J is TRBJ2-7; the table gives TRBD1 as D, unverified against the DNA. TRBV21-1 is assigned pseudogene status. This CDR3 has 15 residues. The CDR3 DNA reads TGTGCCAGCAGCATCCTCCGGGACACTTCCTACGAGCAGTACTTC. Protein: CASSILRDTSYEQYF.